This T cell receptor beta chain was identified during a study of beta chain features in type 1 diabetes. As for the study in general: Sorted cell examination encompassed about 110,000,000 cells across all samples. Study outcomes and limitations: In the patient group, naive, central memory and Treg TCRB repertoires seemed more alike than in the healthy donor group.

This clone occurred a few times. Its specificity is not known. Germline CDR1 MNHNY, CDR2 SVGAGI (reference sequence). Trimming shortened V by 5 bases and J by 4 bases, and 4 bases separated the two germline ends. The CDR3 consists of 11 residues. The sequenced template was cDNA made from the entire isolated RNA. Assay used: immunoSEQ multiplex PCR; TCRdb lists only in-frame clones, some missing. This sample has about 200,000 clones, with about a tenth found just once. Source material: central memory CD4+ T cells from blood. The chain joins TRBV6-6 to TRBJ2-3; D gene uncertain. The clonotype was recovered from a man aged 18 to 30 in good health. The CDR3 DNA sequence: TGTGCCAGCAGTACGGCAGATACGCAGTATTTT. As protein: CASSTADTQYF.